This T cell receptor beta chain derives from a study of blood T cell repertoires in COVID-19. Study-wide context: PBMCs, B-cell-depleted T cells, or T cells were the source of the cDNA or gDNA that made up the material.

Trimming took 4 bases from V and 0 from J; bases not matched to a gene: 9. The CDR3 is 19 residues long. Germline lookup yields CDR1 SGHNT and CDR2 YYREEE (reference sequence). Living in 24 US areas, the participants were between roughly 18 and 95 years of age. Participants' own reports of clinical history determined their cohort assignment. Recovered participants had two consecutive negative NP/OP PCR tests, healthcare professional clearance, or symptom resolution. Using immunoSEQ multiplex PCR, the repertoire was profiled, and TCRdb retains in-frame clones only, with some absent. This repertoire shows about 380,000 clones, 88% found once; its top ten account for 0.9% to 1.5%.

The sequencing input was PBMCs or T cells enriched from blood (not recorded which). V usage is TRBV5-4 and J usage is TRBJ2-1; 14 positions agree with TRBD2. This receptor was obtained from a woman aged 18 to 35 who had recovered from COVID-19. CDR3 protein: CASSPGTSGGAGSYNEQFF. In nucleotides, the CDR3 is TGTGCCAGCAGCCCCGGGACTAGCGGGGGTGCGGGCTCCTACAATGAGCAGTTCTTC.